This T cell receptor (beta chain) was captured by sequencing in a study of blood T cells in healthy people across ages. Whole-study results and caveats: Diversity figures based on one million T cells were deemed too low.

Using a J-beta primer mix together with a sample-barcoded 5' primer, a second PCR was run for roughly 7 to 11 cycles. From each sample, at least 2.5 million paired-end reads containing CDR3 were obtained. TCRdb processed the 5' RACE reads anew with MiXCR; each CDR3 protein has one entry. The sample holds about 1.1 million distinct CDR3 sequences, under 40% seen once. Worth noting for this clonotype: Its antigen remains unidentified.

The CDR3 is 14 amino acids. V was pared by 1 base and J by 4 bases, with 9 bases between. Germline loops: CDR1 SEHNR, CDR2 FQNEAQ (reference sequence). The sequence was collected from a man between 18 and 35 years old in good health. The sequencing input was blood. J is TRBJ2-3 and V is TRBV7-9; no firm D call. CDR3 in amino acids: CASSLDQNADTQYF. CDR3 bases: TGTGCCAGCAGCTTAGACCAAAATGCAGATACGCAGTATTTT.